The 19 T cell receptor beta chains presented below share a single source sample, sequenced in a study of CD8 T cells in Susac syndrome (dated by TCRdb to the late 2010s). Receptor libraries were prepared by the immunoSEQ multiplex PCR assay. RNA was extracted using the RNeasy kit, and roughly 0.45 to 1 ug of the RNA was reverse transcribed with random hexamers. TCRdb itself trimmed the public reads at Q25 with fastp, ran MiXCR and retained productive beta chains. Each entry is one CDR3 protein sequence, shown with its most common DNA and genes. The sample table records around 300,000 distinct CDR3 sequences; over 75% of these occur just once. Around 0.2% of the sample belongs to the ten largest clones. Material for sequencing was CD8+ T cells from PBMCs. The receptor set was obtained from a human donor with multiple sclerosis.

The chain joins TRBV19 to TRBJ2-1; unclear D gene. V was pared by 2 bases and J by 5 bases, with 4 bases between. There are 12 residues in the CDR3. Germline lookup yields CDR1 LNHDA and CDR2 SQIVND (reference sequence). The CDR3 DNA is TGTGCCAGTAGTATAAACAACAATGAGCAGTTCTTC. It is translated as CASSINNNEQFF.

The chain recombines TRBV7-2 with TRBJ2-7; 8 bases line up with TRBD1. CDR1 and CDR2 from the germline V gene are SGHTA and FQGNSA. V was pared by 7 bases and J by 2 bases, with 10 bases of the junction left unmatched. CDR3 length equals 15 residues. In nucleotides, the CDR3 is TGTGCCAGCACCGTAGGAGGGACAGGCGCCTACGAGCAGTACTTC. Its translation: CASTVGGTGAYEQYF.

This clonotype was observed a single time. The V call is TRBV7-9, the J call TRBJ1-3, with unresolved D. The CDR3 runs 10 residues. Germline V gene data show CDR1 as SEHNR and CDR2 as FQNEAQ (reference sequence). V lost 6 bases and J 6 bases, leaving 3 bases between the germline ends. The CDR3 region is CASRENTIYF. The CDR3 bases are TGTGCCAGCAGAGAAAACACCATATATTTT.

In its sample, this clonotype was seen a few times. The chain links TRBV14 to TRBJ2-7; maybe TRBD2 (5 bases). The germline V gene encodes CDR1 SGHDN and CDR2 FVKESK. This CDR3 spans 13 amino acids. Trimming shortened V by 1 base and J by 3 bases, and 7 bases separated the two germline ends. CDR3 coding DNA: TGTGCCAGCAGCCAAGGAGGGATCTACGAGCAGTACTTC. Protein sequence: CASSQGGIYEQYF.

The chain has TRBV24-1 and TRBJ1-5; 9 nucleotides agree with TRBD1. Germline lookup yields CDR1 KGHDR and CDR2 SFDVKD. The CDR3 has 21 residues. With 0 bases clipped from V and 0 bases from J, the junction kept 14 bases outside the gene matches. CDR3 nucleotide sequence: TGTGCCACCAGTGATTTGCAAAGGACAGGGGATTTTCTTTATAGCAATCAGCCCCAGCATTTT. This encodes CATSDLQRTGDFLYSNQPQHF.

The genes are TRBV12-3 or TRBV12-4 and TRBJ2-7; the match to TRBD1 covers 9 bases. J lost 2 bases, V lost 4 bases, and 3 bases had no gene match. CDR3 length equals 14 residues. The CDR3 DNA reads TGTGCCAGCAGTTGGACAGGGGTCCCCTACGAGCAGTACTTC. Amino acids: CASSWTGVPYEQYF.

The rearrangement joins TRBV7-2 to TRBJ2-2; D gene uncertain. CDR1 is SGHTA and CDR2 is FQGNSA in the germline V gene. V was trimmed by 5 bases and J by 1 base, leaving 8 bases between them. The CDR3 has 14 amino acids. Written as DNA, the CDR3 is TGTGCCAGCAGCCCCCACTGGAACACCGGGGAGCTGTTTTTT. Encoded protein: CASSPHWNTGELFF.

The chain recombines TRBV7-8 with TRBJ1-6; D uncertain. Germline loops: CDR1 SGHVS, CDR2 FQNEAQ. The germline V and J ends were trimmed by 6 bases and 10 bases, with 10 bases remaining between them. The CDR3 has 12 residues. CDR3 in DNA: TGTGCCAGCAGGAGCCGAGGGTCACCCCTCCACTTT. It codes for CASRSRGSPLHF.

This clonotype was found a few times. The rearrangement uses TRBV28 and TRBJ2-7; 9 bases map to TRBD1. V gave up 6 bases and J gave up 3 bases; unmatched junction bases: 9. The CDR3 runs to 15 residues. The germline V gene encodes CDR1 MDHEN and CDR2 SYDVKM. The DNA of the CDR3 is TGTGCCAGCAGCCCCCCGGGACAGGGTGACTACGAGCAGTACTTC. Protein sequence: CASSPPGQGDYEQYF. The entire variable domain, with the rest obtained from reference TRBV28 and TRBJ2-7, is as follows: DVKVTQSSRYLVKRTGEKVFLECVQDMDHENMFWYRQDPGLGLRLIYFSYDVKMKEKGDIPEGYSVSREKKERFSLILESASTNQTSMYLCASSPPGQGDYEQYFGPGTRLTVT.

This chain uses TRBV28 with TRBJ2-3; 7 bases fit TRBD2. CDR1 is MDHEN and CDR2 is SYDVKM in the germline V gene. The J segment lost 2 bases and the V segment lost 5 bases, leaving 13 bases of the junction unmatched. This CDR3 region has 17 residues. The CDR3 coding sequence is TGTGCCAGCAGTCCCACTGGGGGGGGTATCGCCACAGATACGCAGTATTTT. Its translation: CASSPTGGGIATDTQYF.

J is TRBJ2-5 and V is TRBV5-6; TRBD1 might be the D (6 bases). Per germline, CDR1 SGHDT and CDR2 YYEEEE. Deletions cut 4 bases from V and 5 bases from J, with 15 bases between. The CDR3 is 14 residues long. The CDR3 sequence is CASSEDVGAETQYF. The CDR3 bases are TGTGCCAGCAGCGAGGACGTGGGGGCGGAGACCCAGTACTTC.

This clonotype was seen at least ten times. The chain joins TRBV27 to TRBJ2-1; D ambiguous. The V gene lost 6 bases and the J gene lost 6 bases, with 9 bases spanning the gap. Looked up from germline, CDR1 is MNHEY and CDR2 is SMNVEV (reference sequence). The CDR3 runs 12 residues. CDR3: CASSLLGNEQFF. The CDR3 DNA sequence: TGTGCCAGCAGCTTGTTGGGCAATGAGCAGTTCTTC.

J is TRBJ2-1 and V is TRBV4-3, with 9 positions matching TRBD2. CDR1 LGHNA and CDR2 YSLEER come from the germline V gene. After removal of 3 bases from V and 3 bases from J, the junction contained 9 bases not matched to a gene. This CDR3 comprises 17 residues. The CDR3 nucleotides read TGCGCCAGCAGCCAGGACTCCTTAGCGGGAGACTACAATGAGCAGTTCTTC. Translation gives CASSQDSLAGDYNEQFF.

The rearrangement links TRBV19 to TRBJ1-2; D is unresolved. V lost 7 bases to trimming and J lost 8 bases, with 29 bases between them. The CDR3 is made up of 17 amino acids. Germline assignment: CDR1 LNHDA and CDR2 SQIVND (reference sequence). Here the CDR3 reads CASTEVLHGEDPSGYTF. The CDR3 nucleotides are TGTGCCAGTACCGAGGTATTGCATGGGGAAGACCCTAGCGGCTACACCTTC.

The rearrangement links TRBV9 to TRBJ2-7; D remains ambiguous. V was trimmed by 0 bases and J by 1 base, leaving 8 bases between them. CDR1 is SGDLS, CDR2 YYNGEE, per germline. The length of the CDR3 is 14 residues. The CDR3 sequence is CASSVAPASYEQYF. CDR3 in DNA: TGTGCCAGCAGCGTAGCGCCCGCGTCCTACGAGCAGTACTTC. Full variable domain (remainder filled in from reference TRBV9 and TRBJ2-7): DSGVTQTPKHLITATGQRVTLRCSPRSGDLSVYWYQQSLDQGLQFLIQYYNGEERAKGNILERFSAQQFPDLHSELNLSSLELGDSALYFCASSVAPASYEQYFGPGTRLTVT.

This clonotype appeared once. The chain joins TRBV7-2 to TRBJ2-7; TRBD2 might be the D (6 bases). The germline CDR1 and CDR2 sequences are SGHTA and FQGNSA. The germline V and J ends were trimmed by 2 bases and 3 bases, with 11 bases remaining between them. The CDR3 covers 14 residues. CDR3 residues: CASSLRDSGYEQYF. CDR3 in DNA: TGTGCCAGCAGCTTACGGGACTCTGGCTACGAGCAGTACTTC.

This clonotype was picked up one time. The chain combines TRBV2 with TRBJ2-3; D is possibly TRBD2 (6 bases). The germline V gene has CDR1 SNHLY and CDR2 FYNNEI. The CDR3 contains 13 residues. Trimming shortened V by 6 bases and J by 0 bases, and 7 bases separated the two germline ends. This CDR3 reads CASRGGSTDTQYF. CDR3 DNA: TGTGCCAGCAGGGGGGGTAGCACAGATACGCAGTATTTT.

This chain uses TRBV7-6 with TRBJ2-2, with D possibly TRBD2 on 5 matching bases. V lost 5 bases and J lost 1, with 11 bases in between. Germline-derived CDR1 and CDR2 are SGHVS and FNYEAQ. The CDR3 loop spans 15 amino acids. The CDR3 spells CASSRAEMNTGELFF. For the CDR3, the DNA is TGTGCCAGCAGCCGAGCGGAGATGAACACCGGGGAGCTGTTTTTT.

V gene TRBV4-1 combines with J gene TRBJ1-1; the D gene is possibly TRBD1 (5 bases). Germline V gene lookup returns CDR1 MGHRA and CDR2 YSYEKL. V was clipped by 3 bases and J by 3 bases, with 11 bases between them. The CDR3 length is 14 residues. The chain's CDR3 is CASSHPWDHTEAFF. The CDR3 region has the DNA TGCGCCAGCAGCCACCCCTGGGACCACACTGAAGCTTTCTTT.